Below, 18 T cell receptor beta chains from the same sample are listed, as sequenced in a study of shared T cell receptors in the human thymus. The data were produced by immunoSEQ multiplex PCR, yet TCRdb's version contains in-frame clones alone and is incomplete. The sample records 550,000 to 800,000 clones, 80% to 90% being singletons. The sample was also linked to a second study, of human thymus T cells.

The sequenced material came from thymocytes. The receptors were sampled from a girl less than two years old with a congenital heart defect.

The chain carries TRBV11-2 and TRBJ2-5, with D possibly being TRBD2 (5 bases). CDR3 length equals 13 residues. Trimming left V 2 bases short and J 7 bases short, with 11 bases between. Per the germline V gene, CDR1 is SGHAT and CDR2 is FQNNGV. CDR3 sequence: CASSLLKEGTQYF. As DNA, the CDR3 is TGTGCCAGCAGCTTATTAAAAGAGGGGACCCAGTACTTC.

The rearrangement links TRBV5-4 to TRBJ2-1; TRBD2 matches at 12 bases. The trim removed 1 base at V and 7 bases at J, leaving 6 bases unmatched. CDR3 length: 16 residues. Germline V CDR1 and CDR2: SGHNT, YYREEE (reference sequence). This chain's CDR3 is CASSLQTSGGENEQFF. The DNA for the CDR3 is TGTGCCAGCAGCTTGCAGACTAGCGGGGGTGAGAATGAGCAGTTCTTC. The whole variable domain, remainder taken from reference TRBV5-4 and TRBJ2-1, is ETGVTQSPTHLIKTRGQQVTLRCSSQSGHNTVSWYQQALGQGPQFIFQYYREEENGRGNFPPRFSGLQFPNYSSELNVNALELDDSALYLCASSLQTSGGENEQFFGPGTRLTVL.

The chain is built from TRBV5-1 and TRBJ2-2; TRBD2 might be the D (6 bases). Between the trimmed V and J ends, which lost 1 base and 1 base, there was a span of 8 bases. CDR3 size: 15 residues. Germline CDR1 is SGHRS and CDR2 is YFSETQ. The CDR3 loop reads CASSLSGENTGELFF. The DNA for the CDR3 is TGCGCCAGCAGCTTGTCGGGGGAGAACACCGGGGAGCTGTTTTTT.

V usage is TRBV27 and J usage is TRBJ1-2, with D uncertain. The ends were cut back, 5 bases at V and 4 bases at J, with 11 bases in the middle. Per the germline V gene, CDR1 is MNHEY and CDR2 is SMNVEV (reference sequence). The CDR3 sequence is 13 residues long. Here the CDR3 reads CASSGLGGYGYTF. CDR3 bases: TGTGCCAGCAGTGGACTTGGCGGCTATGGCTACACCTTC.

This chain connects TRBV2 to TRBJ2-2, with 7 bases lining up with TRBD2. Losses at the gene ends were 8 bases for V and 7 bases for J; bases not matched to a gene: 13. CDR3 length equals 15 residues. CDR1 SNHLY and CDR2 FYNNEI come from the germline V gene. The CDR3 nucleotides are TGTGCCAGCTGCTCTGCCGGGGACTACTACGGGGAGCTGTTTTTT. Protein sequence: CASCSAGDYYGELFF.

The V and J genes are TRBV5-5 and TRBJ2-6, with a weak D call TRBD1 (5 bases). The germline V gene has CDR1 SGHKS and CDR2 YYEKEE (reference sequence). With 0 bases removed from V and 2 bases from J, the gap between germline ends came to 21 bases. CDR3 length: 20 amino acids. CDR3 in DNA: TGTGCCAGCAGCTTGGATTTCGCTAAAACCGCAGGGACTGGGGCCAACGTCCTGACTTTC. It is translated as CASSLDFAKTAGTGANVLTF.

This chain links TRBV4-2 with TRBJ2-5; TRBD2 aligns across 10 bases. V trimming: 8 bases; J trimming: 4 bases; junction bases outside the gene matches: 16. The CDR3 is 17 amino acids. Germline V gene sequence: CDR1 LGHNA, CDR2 YNFKEQ. CDR3 DNA: TGTGCCAGCGCCCCCCTAGCGGGGGTTTTGTTGGTAGAGACCCAGTACTTC. Translation gives CASAPLAGVLLVETQYF.

This clone appeared a single time. The sample has other DNA sequences that encode this CDR3 too. The chain employs TRBV5-1 and TRBJ2-3; perhaps TRBD2 as D (6 bases). Trimming removed 0 bases from V and 0 bases from J, with 8 bases in between. Germline values: CDR1 SGHRS, CDR2 YFSETQ. CDR3 length: 15 residues. CDR3 nucleotide sequence: TGCGCCAGCAGCTTGGCTGGGGGGAGCACAGATACGCAGTATTTT. Translated, it gives CASSLAGGSTDTQYF.

This chain connects TRBV28 to TRBJ1-2; TRBD1 matches at 8 bases. This CDR3 is built from 15 residues. The germline V gene encodes CDR1 MDHEN and CDR2 SYDVKM. With V trimmed by 6 bases and J by 7 bases, 13 bases remained unmatched. The CDR3 sequence is CASSRTRGRFFGYTF. DNA for the CDR3: TGTGCCAGCAGCCGAACCAGGGGGCGATTTTTTGGCTACACCTTC.

Here the CDR3 DNA reads TGTGCCAGCAAACCCACTAGGAGTAGCGGGGGAGGAATAGATACGCAGTATTTT. Its translation is CASKPTRSSGGGIDTQYF. The chain uses TRBV2 and TRBJ2-3, with 9 bases identical to TRBD2. Germline CDR1 reads SNHLY; CDR2 reads FYNNEI. With 7 bases clipped from V and 5 bases from J, the junction kept 19 bases outside the gene matches. This CDR3 comprises 18 residues.

The rearrangement uses TRBV2 and TRBJ2-7; 11 bases fit TRBD1. The CDR3 contains 13 residues. Per the germline V gene, CDR1 is SNHLY and CDR2 is FYNNEI. V lost 6 bases and J lost 4; bases outside the gene matches: 2. The CDR3 here is CASRWDRGYEQYF. The DNA of the CDR3 is TGTGCCAGCAGATGGGACAGGGGGTACGAGCAGTACTTC.

The CDR3 is CASSQVTNTGELFF. The CDR3 nucleotides read TGCGCCAGCAGCCAAGTAACGAACACCGGGGAGCTGTTTTTT. The rearrangement links TRBV4-3 to TRBJ2-2; no firm D call. CDR3 length: 14 residues. Per germline, CDR1 LGHNA and CDR2 YSLEER. V was shortened by 1 base and J by 0 bases, with 3 bases between the two germline ends.

V gene TRBV5-1 combines with J gene TRBJ2-2; TRBD2 matches 8 bases. The V and J ends lost 4 bases and 6 bases, in that order; junction bases with no gene match: 2. The CDR3 is made up of 13 amino acids. The V gene's germline CDR1 is SGHRS and CDR2 YFSETQ. The CDR3 region is CASSPGGAGELFF. The DNA for the CDR3 is TGCGCCAGCAGCCCGGGGGGGGCCGGGGAGCTGTTTTTT. Using reference TRBV5-1 and TRBJ2-2 for the parts outside the CDR3, the full variable domain is KAGVTQTPRYLIKTRGQQVTLSCSPISGHRSVSWYQQTPGQGLQFLFEYFSETQRNKGNFPGRFSGRQFSNSRSEMNVSTLELGDSALYLCASSPGGAGELFFGEGSRLTVL.

The V call is TRBV5-1, the J call TRBJ2-5, with D uncertain. With 5 bases removed from V and 2 bases from J, the gap between germline ends came to 4 bases. Germline CDR1 and CDR2: SGHRS and YFSETQ. This CDR3 region has 11 residues. The CDR3 DNA sequence: TGCGCCAGCAGATTACAAGAGACCCAGTACTTC. It yields the protein CASRLQETQYF.

The DNA of the CDR3 is TGCGCCAGCAGCTTGGTGTCGGGAAACACCATATATTTT. Its translation is CASSLVSGNTIYF. The chain carries TRBV5-1 and TRBJ1-3; no clear D gene. Trimming removed 0 bases from V and 4 bases from J, with 5 bases in between. Germline CDR1 SGHRS, CDR2 YFSETQ. The CDR3 totals 13 residues.

There are a few counts of this clone. This rearrangement joins TRBV27 to TRBJ1-2; tentative D call: TRBD1 (5 bases). Germline CDR1 reads MNHEY; CDR2 reads SMNVEV (reference sequence). V was clipped by 4 bases and J by 4 bases, with 16 bases between them. The CDR3 sequence is 15 residues long. This CDR3 is CASSSHRRPIYGYTF. The CDR3 coding sequence is TGTGCCAGCAGTTCACACAGGCGACCGATCTATGGCTACACCTTC.

This chain uses TRBV25-1 with TRBJ2-2; possibly TRBD2 for D (6 bases). Per germline, CDR1 MGHDK and CDR2 SYGVNS. The CDR3 covers 15 residues. V was cut by 3 bases and J by 4 bases, with 12 bases left in between. The chain's CDR3 is CASSDPTGVTGELFF. CDR3 nucleotides: TGTGCCAGCAGTGACCCCACGGGGGTCACCGGGGAGCTGTTTTTT.

The V and J genes are TRBV5-1 and TRBJ1-3, with TRBD1 as a possible D gene (5 bases). The CDR3 is 16 residues long. The ends were cut back, 4 bases at V and 3 bases at J, with 17 bases in the middle. The germline CDR1 and CDR2 sequences are SGHRS and YFSETQ. The CDR3 sequence is CASSPIRARIGNTIYF. As DNA, the CDR3 is TGCGCCAGCAGCCCCATCAGGGCGCGGATTGGAAACACCATATATTTT.